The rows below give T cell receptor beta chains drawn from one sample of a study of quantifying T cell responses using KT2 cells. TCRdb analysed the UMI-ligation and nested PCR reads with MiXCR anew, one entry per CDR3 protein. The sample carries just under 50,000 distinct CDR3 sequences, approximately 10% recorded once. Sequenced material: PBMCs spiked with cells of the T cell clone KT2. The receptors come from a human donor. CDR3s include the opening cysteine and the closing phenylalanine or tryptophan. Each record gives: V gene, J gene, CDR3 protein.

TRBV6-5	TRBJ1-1	CASQTGTSARAFF
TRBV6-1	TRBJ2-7	CASGGPLLTGVISYEQYF
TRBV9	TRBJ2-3	CASSVETSGDTQYF
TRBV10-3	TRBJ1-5	CAISGGWGNQPQHF
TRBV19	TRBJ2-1	CASSMGRFTGNEQFF
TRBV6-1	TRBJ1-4	CASSNVATNEKLFF
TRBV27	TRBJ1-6	CASSSMAGGNSPLHF
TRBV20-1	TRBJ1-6	CSARLGYPSLHF
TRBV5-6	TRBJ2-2	CASSHQRGLNTGELFF
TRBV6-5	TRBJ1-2	CASSSPGQTNYGYTF
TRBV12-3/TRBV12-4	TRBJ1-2	CASRLRGRDYGYTF
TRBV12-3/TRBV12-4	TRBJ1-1	CASSTQDRYTEAFF
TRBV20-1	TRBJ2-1	CSARGPSGRYEQFF
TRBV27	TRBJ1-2	CASSLLAGGQGYGYTF
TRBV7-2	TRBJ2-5	CASSLSNSGGTQYF
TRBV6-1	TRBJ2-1	CASSEMRSSYNEQFF
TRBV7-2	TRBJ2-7	CASSSYRGPYEQYF
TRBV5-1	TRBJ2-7	CASSLETTGGREQYF
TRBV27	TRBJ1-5	CASSPIDSRSQPQHF
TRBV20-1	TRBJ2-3	CSARDPGTSGSPDTQYF
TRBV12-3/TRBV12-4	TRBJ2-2	CASGGTGFTGELFF
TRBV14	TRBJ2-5	CASSRGTEETQYF
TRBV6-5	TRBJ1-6	CASSFRNSPLHF
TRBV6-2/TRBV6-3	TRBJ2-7	CASTAKPQSSYEQYF
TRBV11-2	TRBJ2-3	CASSLAFLAGGEPDTQYF
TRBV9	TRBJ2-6	CASRVKPPGQGPGANVLTF
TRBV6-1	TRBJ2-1	CASSARGGGNEQFF